These T cell receptor beta chains were read from a single sample in a study of Tregs in tolerant kidney transplant recipients. Generated by immunoSEQ multiplex PCR, the TCRdb table keeps only in-frame clones and is missing some. Counted here are tens of thousands of clones, approximately 93% occurring once; the ten biggest clones make up approximately 1.5%. Sequenced material: CD4+ T cells from blood (PBMCs), taken 12 months after the transplant. These receptors all stem from a human patient who received a combined kidney and bone marrow transplant. Part of the T cells may come from the graft donor. CDR3s include the opening cysteine and the closing phenylalanine or tryptophan. D genes are given only for firm matches. The size entry is marked missing in some rows and otherwise reads once, few, many or a size class.

len,j_gene,d_gene,abundance,v_gene,CDR3nt,CDR3aa
12,TRBJ2-7,-,-,TRBV6-1,TGTGCCAGCAGTGAACCAGGCTACGAGCAGTACTTC,CASSEPGYEQYF
15,TRBJ2-2,TRBD2,-,TRBV6-1,TGTGCCAGCAGTGCCTACATAGCGGGGACCGGGGAGCTGTTTTTT,CASSAYIAGTGELFF
14,TRBJ2-3,TRBD1,-,TRBV2,TGTGCCAGCAGGTACAGGGGGCAGTTAGATACGCAGTATTTT,CASRYRGQLDTQYF
16,TRBJ1-5,-,-,TRBV7-2,TGTGCCAGCAGCCCAAGGGAGACAACCAGCAATCAGCCCCAGCATTTT,CASSPRETTSNQPQHF
12,TRBJ1-1,-,-,TRBV5-8,TGTGCCAGCAGCCTATATCGTCCCGGGGCTTTCTTT,CASSLYRPGAFF
16,TRBJ2-2,-,-,TRBV7-3,TGTGCCAGCTCTAGAGGCGGCGGGTCGAACACCGGGGAGCTGTTTTTT,CASSRGGGSNTGELFF
11,TRBJ1-1,-,-,TRBV14,TGTGCCAGCGGGCGGGTCACTGAAGCTTTCTTT,CASGRVTEAFF
14,TRBJ2-7,-,-,TRBV6-5,TGTGCCAGCAGTGTTAGCATTTTCGTTTACGAGCAGTACTTC,CASSVSIFVYEQYF
17,TRBJ2-7,TRBD2,-,TRBV18,TGTGCCAGCTCACCACCGGTCCAGCGGGGGGGCCGATACGAGCAGTACTTC,CASSPPVQRGGRYEQYF
15,TRBJ2-2,-,-,TRBV28,TGTGCCAGCAGTCAACCCAGGGGAAACCCCGGGGAGCTGTTTTTT,CASSQPRGNPGELFF
14,TRBJ1-2,-,-,TRBV9,TGTGCCAGCACCCAAGGAGGAGGAAACTATGGCTACACCTTC,CASTQGGGNYGYTF
13,TRBJ2-3,-,-,TRBV27,TGTGCCAGCAAATCCTCGGGTGCCGGTACGCAGTATTTT,CASKSSGAGTQYF
12,TRBJ2-7,TRBD1,-,TRBV5-3,TGTGCCAGAAGCGACAGGGGATGGGAGCAGTACTTC,CARSDRGWEQYF
16,TRBJ1-2,-,-,TRBV10-3,TGTGCCATCAGTGAGGGTCCCGCGGGGGGTAACTATGGCTACACCTTC,CAISEGPAGGNYGYTF
15,TRBJ1-2,-,-,TRBV6-1,TGTGCCAGCAGTCGTAGGGACTGGGATGAGGGTGGCTACACCTTC,CASSRRDWDEGGYTF
16,TRBJ2-7,TRBD2,-,TRBV11-3,TGTGCCAGCAGCTGGCAAGGTAGCGGGAGGAGGTACGAGCAGTACTTC,CASSWQGSGRRYEQYF
14,TRBJ2-7,TRBD1,-,TRBV10-3,TGTGCCATCAGGGTAGACAGGGGGCCCTACGAGCAGTACTTC,CAIRVDRGPYEQYF
15,TRBJ1-1,TRBD1,-,TRBV11-2,TGTGCCAGCAGCTTAGAGGCAGGGGGGCCGCGGAGGACTTTCTTT,CASSLEAGGPRRTFF
15,TRBJ1-2,TRBD1,-,TRBV5-1,TGCGCCAGCAGCTTAGGGGACAGGGCTGACTATGGCTACACCTTC,CASSLGDRADYGYTF
13,TRBJ2-5,-,-,TRBV7-6,TGTGCCAGCAGCCCCCGGTACCAAGAGACCCAGTACTTC,CASSPRYQETQYF
17,TRBJ2-1,TRBD2,-,TRBV7-3,TGTGCCAGCAGCCCTGGGACTAGCGGGCTTCTTGGGGCTGAGCAGTTCTTC,CASSPGTSGLLGAEQFF
11,TRBJ2-7,-,-,TRBV7-2,TGTGCCAGCAGCTTTTCGGGCGAGCAGTACTTC,CASSFSGEQYF
20,TRBJ2-1,TRBD2,-,TRBV2,TGTGCCAGCACCATGAATAGAGAGGGGACTAGCGGGAGGGCCCGAGGTGAGCAGTTCTTC,CASTMNREGTSGRARGEQFF
13,TRBJ2-1,TRBD1,-,TRBV2,TGTGCCAGCCGGGACAGGGGATACAATGAGCAGTTCTTC,CASRDRGYNEQFF
13,TRBJ2-1,TRBD2,-,TRBV29-1,TGCAGCACCCGGTCCAGCGGGGTCCATGAGCAGTTCTTC,CSTRSSGVHEQFF
16,TRBJ1-1,TRBD1,-,TRBV19,TGTGCCAGTAGTCCGTGGACAGGGGAGGTGAACACTGAAGCTTTCTTT,CASSPWTGEVNTEAFF
14,TRBJ2-3,-,-,TRBV7-9,TGTGCCAGCAGCTCCATTACTGTGGCAGATACGCAGTATTTT,CASSSITVADTQYF
14,TRBJ2-7,-,-,TRBV4-3,TGCGCCAGCAGCCAAGACTACAGATCCTACGAGCAGTACTTC,CASSQDYRSYEQYF
13,TRBJ1-2,-,-,TRBV5-1,TGCGCCAGCAGCTTGGGGAGCCTCTATGGCTACACCTTC,CASSLGSLYGYTF
16,TRBJ2-2,-,once,TRBV15,TGTGCCACCAGCAGAGATCTAGGCGCGGGACGCCCGGAGCTGTTTTTT,CATSRDLGAGRPELFF
15,TRBJ2-2,TRBD2,-,TRBV2,TGTGCCAGCAGTGCTAGCGGGAGGGCGGGCGGGGAGCTGTTTTTT,CASSASGRAGGELFF
13,TRBJ1-2,-,once,TRBV30,TGTGCCTGGAACCGGGTGGCTAACTATGGCTACACCTTC,CAWNRVANYGYTF
18,TRBJ2-3,TRBD2,-,TRBV2,TGTGCCAGCAGTGAATCCGCCTCGGGACTAGCGGTCACAGATACGCAGTATTTT,CASSESASGLAVTDTQYF
11,TRBJ1-1,-,-,TRBV28,TGTGCCAGCGTCGGGAAACCTGAAGCTTTCTTT,CASVGKPEAFF
15,TRBJ2-7,TRBD1,-,TRBV18,TGTGCCAGCTCACCTTCGACAGGGGGCTTCCACGAGCAGTACTTC,CASSPSTGGFHEQYF
14,TRBJ1-2,TRBD1,-,TRBV11-3,TGTGCCAGCAGCTCGGGACAGGTCTGGGATGGCTACACCTTC,CASSSGQVWDGYTF
15,TRBJ2-5,TRBD1,few,TRBV18,TGTGCCAGCTCACCCTCGGACAGGGGGTCGGAGACCCAGTACTTC,CASSPSDRGSETQYF
18,TRBJ2-2,-,-,TRBV21-1,TGTGCCAGCAGCAAAGGAGTTGGTACAGGGAAGCCCACCGGGGAGCTGTTTTTT,CASSKGVGTGKPTGELFF
13,TRBJ1-1,-,-,TRBV7-9,TGTGCCAGCAGCTTAGAGAGGGGGACTGAAGCTTTCTTT,CASSLERGTEAFF
14,TRBJ2-1,TRBD2,-,TRBV30,TGTGCCTGGAGTGTGGGACTAGGGGCCCATGAGCAGTTCTTC,CAWSVGLGAHEQFF
15,TRBJ1-1,TRBD1,-,TRBV27,TGTGCCAGCAGTTTCGTCCCAGAAGGACAGGGTGAAGCTTTCTTT,CASSFVPEGQGEAFF
16,TRBJ2-3,TRBD2,-,TRBV6-4,TGTGCCAGCAGTGACTCTAGCGGGAGGGCCACAGATACGCAGTATTTT,CASSDSSGRATDTQYF
13,TRBJ1-5,-,-,TRBV29-1,TGCAGCGTTGCTCTAGATAGCAATCAGCCCCAGCATTTT,CSVALDSNQPQHF
16,TRBJ2-6,-,-,TRBV6-5,TGTGCCAGCAGTTCCCAGGGAAGCTCTGGGGCCAACGTCCTGACTTTC,CASSSQGSSGANVLTF
14,TRBJ1-1,TRBD1,-,TRBV10-3,TGTGCCATCAGTAGACAGGGGCGGGACACTGAAGCTTTCTTT,CAISRQGRDTEAFF